The 6 T cell receptor beta chains below come from one sample, sequenced in a study of T cells in Graves' hyperthyroidism and ophthalmopathy. The CDR3 regions of TCR beta were amplified from RNA transcripts. HTBI primers were employed in a first-round RT-PCR of the TCR CDR3. A single record per CDR3 protein comes from TCRdb applying MiXCR to the multiplex PCR reads. The data contain about 200,000 distinct CDR3 sequences, about a sixth of them singletons. Sample: blood. These TCRs come from a woman in her fifties or sixties with Graves' hyperthyroidism.

This clonotype was detected only a few times. The chain uses TRBV11-2 and TRBJ1-2; perhaps TRBD1 as D (5 bases). There are 15 residues in the CDR3. The V end was cut by 3 bases, the J end by 0 bases, with 11 bases between. The germline CDR1 and CDR2 sequences are SGHAT and FQNNGV. The CDR3 DNA is TGTGCCAGCAGCTTTACAGGAAAAGCTAACTATGGCTACACCTTC. Translating gives CASSFTGKANYGYTF.

This clonotype came up many times. The chain joins TRBV7-9 to TRBJ1-4, with 9 bases matching TRBD1. Germline CDR1 is SEHNR and CDR2 is FQNEAQ (reference sequence). With V trimmed by 5 bases and J by 3 bases, 7 bases remained unmatched. This CDR3 has 16 residues. The chain's CDR3 is CASSSRDRASNEKLFF. Here the CDR3 DNA reads TGTGCCAGCAGCAGCCGGGACAGGGCTTCTAATGAAAAACTGTTTTTT. Filled out from reference TRBV7-9 and TRBJ1-4, the complete variable domain reads DTGVSQNPRHKITKRGQNVTFRCDPISEHNRLYWYRQTLGQGPEFLTYFQNEAQLEKSRLLSDRFSAERPKGSFSTLEIQRTEQGDSAMYLCASSSRDRASNEKLFFGSGTQLSVL.

This clonotype was counted ten times or more. The chain has TRBV2 and TRBJ1-2; no clear D gene. In germline, CDR1 is SNHLY, CDR2 FYNNEI. The CDR3 totals 12 residues. V gave up 7 bases and J gave up 3 bases, with 9 bases separating them. CDR3 sequence: CASMTGDYGYTF. The DNA for the CDR3 is TGTGCCAGCATGACTGGAGACTATGGCTACACCTTC.

This clonotype was seen a single time. Since a much larger clone is just one base distant, this may be a read error. The genes are TRBV6-5 and TRBJ2-7; the D gene is possibly TRBD1 (6 bases). Germline lookup yields CDR1 MNHEY and CDR2 SVGAGI. The CDR3 loop spans 15 amino acids. V was shortened by 2 bases and J by 4 bases, with 15 bases between the two germline ends. This CDR3 reads CASSYDGTPTYEQYF. DNA for the CDR3: TGTGCCAGCAGTTACGACGGGACACCAACTTACGAGCAGTACTTC.

Regarding this clonotype: Possible read error: a much larger clone is one base away. The V and J genes are TRBV12-3 or TRBV12-4 and TRBJ2-7; 7 bases match TRBD1. The CDR3 loop spans 14 amino acids. V was pared by 6 bases and J by 6 bases, with 11 bases of the junction left unmatched. DNA for the CDR3: TGTGCCAGCAGCTGGACCCGAGGGGGCCTCGAGCAGTACTTC. Its translation is CASSWTRGGLEQYF.

The rearrangement joins TRBV3-1 to TRBJ2-2; D ambiguous. The CDR3 spans 15 residues. Trimming removed 0 bases at V and 5 bases at J, with 10 bases between. In germline, CDR1 is LGHDT, CDR2 YNNKEL (reference sequence). The CDR3 reads CASSQERLLTGELFF. As DNA, the CDR3 is TGTGCCAGCAGCCAAGAACGACTCCTAACCGGGGAGCTGTTTTTT.